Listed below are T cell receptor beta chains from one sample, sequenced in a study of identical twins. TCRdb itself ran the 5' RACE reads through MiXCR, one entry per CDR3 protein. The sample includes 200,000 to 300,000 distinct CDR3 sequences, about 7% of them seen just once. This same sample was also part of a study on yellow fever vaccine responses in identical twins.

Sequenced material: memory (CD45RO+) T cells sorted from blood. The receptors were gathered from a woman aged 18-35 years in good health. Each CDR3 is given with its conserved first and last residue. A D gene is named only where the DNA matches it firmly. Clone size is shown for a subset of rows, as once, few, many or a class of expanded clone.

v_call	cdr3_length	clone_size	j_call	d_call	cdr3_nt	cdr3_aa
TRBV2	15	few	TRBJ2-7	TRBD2	TGTGCCAGCAGTGTTCGGGAGGGCCTTCCCTACGAGCAGTACTTC	CASSVREGLPYEQYF
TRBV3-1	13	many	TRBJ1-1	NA	TGTGCCAGCAGCCAAGGACAGAGCACTGAAGCTTTCTTT	CASSQGQSTEAFF
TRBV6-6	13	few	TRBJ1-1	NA	TGTGCCAGCATGATCGGGGGCGGCACTGAAGCTTTCTTT	CASMIGGGTEAFF
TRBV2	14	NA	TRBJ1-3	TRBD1	TGTGCCAGCACTGACAGGGGTGCTGGAAACACCATATATTTT	CASTDRGAGNTIYF
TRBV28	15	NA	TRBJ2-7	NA	TGTGCCAGCAGTCCCTATGTCGGACAAAATTATGGGCAGTACTTC	CASSPYVGQNYGQYF
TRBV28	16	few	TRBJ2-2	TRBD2	TGTGCCAGCAGCTCGCAGTTAGCGGGCTACACCGGGGAGCTGTTTTTT	CASSSQLAGYTGELFF
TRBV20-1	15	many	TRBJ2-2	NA	TGCAGTGCGGATCGACTAGACGCGAACACCGGGGAGCTGTTTTTT	CSADRLDANTGELFF
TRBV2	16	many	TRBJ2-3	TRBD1	TGTGCCAGCAGCCGAAGGGGACAGAAGAGCACAGATACGCAGTATTTT	CASSRRGQKSTDTQYF
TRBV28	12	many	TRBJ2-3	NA	TGTGCCAGCAGGCAAGACCAGGTCACGCAGTATTTT	CASRQDQVTQYF
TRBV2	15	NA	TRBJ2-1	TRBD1	TGTGCCAGCACCCGGGACAGGGCGGCTAATCTAAAGGGGTTCTTC	CASTRDRAANLKGFF
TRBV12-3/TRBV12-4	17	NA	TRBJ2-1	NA	TGTGCCAGCAGTTTATGGCAAACTCTGAGCTCCTACAATGAGCAGTTCTTC	CASSLWQTLSSYNEQFF
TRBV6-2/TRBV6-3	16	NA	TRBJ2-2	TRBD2	TGTGCCAGCAGTTCCCAACGCGGGAGTCGTACCGGGGAGCTGTTTTTT	CASSSQRGSRTGELFF
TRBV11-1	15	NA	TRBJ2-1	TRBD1	TGTGCCAGCAGCCTAAGGGGGCGCTCCTACAATGAGCAGTTCTTC	CASSLRGRSYNEQFF
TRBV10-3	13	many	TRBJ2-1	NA	TGTGCCAACGCGCCAGGACAAGAAAGTGAGCAGTTCTTC	CANAPGQESEQFF
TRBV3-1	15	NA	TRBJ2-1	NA	TGTGCCAGCAGCCAAGGGGGGGCGCTTATCAATGAGCAGTTCTTC	CASSQGGALINEQFF
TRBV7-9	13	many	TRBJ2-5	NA	TGTGCCAGCAGCTTAGCAGGGCGGGAGACCCAGTACTTC	CASSLAGRETQYF
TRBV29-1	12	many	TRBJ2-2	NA	TGCAGCGTTGAGGTCAACACCGGGGAGCTGTTTTTT	CSVEVNTGELFF
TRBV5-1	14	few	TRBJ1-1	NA	TGCGCCAGCAGCTTACGGGGTCAGGTCACTGAAGCTTTCTTT	CASSLRGQVTEAFF
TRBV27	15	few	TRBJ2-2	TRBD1	TGTGCCAGCAGGTTTGGGACAGGGTACAGTGGGGAGCTGTTTTTT	CASRFGTGYSGELFF
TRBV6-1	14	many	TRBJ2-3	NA	TGTGCCAGCAGTGAGGACCCGCGCACAGATACGCAGTATTTT	CASSEDPRTDTQYF
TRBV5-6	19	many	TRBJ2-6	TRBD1	TGTGCCAGCAGCTTGGCCGGAACGGGACAGTCTTCTGGGGCCAACGTCCTGACTTTC	CASSLAGTGQSSGANVLTF
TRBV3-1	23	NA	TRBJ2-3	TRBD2	TGTGTCAGCAGCCCTGGGACTAGCGCGGTTGGCTTCGTTTCGAGGCGATCGGCAGATACGCAGTATTTT	CVSSPGTSAVGFVSRRSADTQYF
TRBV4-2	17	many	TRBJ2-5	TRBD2	TGTGCCAGCAGCCAAGATCGGGCGGGAGGGCTCCAAGAGACCCAGTACTTC	CASSQDRAGGLQETQYF
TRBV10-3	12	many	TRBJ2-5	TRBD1	TGTGCCACCACAGGGGGCAAAGAGACCCAGTACTTC	CATTGGKETQYF
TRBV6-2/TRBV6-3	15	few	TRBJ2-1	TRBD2	TGTGCCAGCAGTTACGCGGGAGGGTTCAACAATGAGCAGTTCTTC	CASSYAGGFNNEQFF
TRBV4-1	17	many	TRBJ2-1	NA	TGCGCCAGCAGCCAAGATTTTGACGGCAGTCGGACACGGGAGCAGTTCTTC	CASSQDFDGSRTREQFF
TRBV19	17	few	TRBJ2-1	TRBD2	TGTGCCAGTAGGCCCTCAGGAGCTAGCGGGAGGGCGGGCGAGCAGTTCTTC	CASRPSGASGRAGEQFF
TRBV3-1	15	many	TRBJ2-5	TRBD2	TGTGCCAGCAGCCTATTAGCGGGAGGGATGGAGACCCAGTACTTC	CASSLLAGGMETQYF
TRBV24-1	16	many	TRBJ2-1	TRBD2	TGTGCCACCAGTGATCCCGTCCTAGCGGGGGGGAATGAGCAGTTCTTC	CATSDPVLAGGNEQFF
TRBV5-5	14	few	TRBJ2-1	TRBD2	TGTGCCAGCAGCTCCGGACTAGCCATCAATGAGCAGTTCTTC	CASSSGLAINEQFF
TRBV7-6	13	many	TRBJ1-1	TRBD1	TGTGCCAGCAGCTTGTCCAGGGGGACTGAAGCTTTCTTT	CASSLSRGTEAFF
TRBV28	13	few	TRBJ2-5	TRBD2	TGTGCCAGCAGTCTAACTAGCGAAGAGACCCAGTACTTC	CASSLTSEETQYF
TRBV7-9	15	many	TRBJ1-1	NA	TGTGCCAGCAGCCCTGGAGGGGGATTAAACACTGAAGCTTTCTTT	CASSPGGGLNTEAFF
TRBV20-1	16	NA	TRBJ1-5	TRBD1	TGCAGTGCTAGAGATGCGGCAGGGGGGAGCAATCAGCCCCAGCATTTT	CSARDAAGGSNQPQHF
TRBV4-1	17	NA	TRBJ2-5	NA	TGCGCCAGCAGCCAAGTAAGCGGGACATCCTTAAAAGAGACCCAGTACTTC	CASSQVSGTSLKETQYF
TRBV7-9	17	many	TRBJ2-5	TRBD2	TGTGCCAGCAGCCCCCAGCGGGAGCCCTTCGCTGGGGAGACCCAGTACTTC	CASSPQREPFAGETQYF
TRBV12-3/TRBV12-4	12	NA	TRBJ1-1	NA	TGTGCCAGCAGTTTCAGGAGGACTGAAGCTTTCTTT	CASSFRRTEAFF
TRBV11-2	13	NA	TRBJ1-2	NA	TGTGCCAGCAGCTTATACGAGAAGGCCGAGGGGACCTTC	CASSLYEKAEGTF
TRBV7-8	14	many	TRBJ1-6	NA	TGTGCCAGCAGCTTATACAGGGATAATTCACCCCTCCACTTT	CASSLYRDNSPLHF
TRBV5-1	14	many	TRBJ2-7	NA	TGCGCCAGCAGCCCCGACTCGTGGTCCTACGAGCAGTACTTC	CASSPDSWSYEQYF
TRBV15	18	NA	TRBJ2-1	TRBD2	TGTGCCACCAGCCGAACACTCATTAGCGGGGGAAACTACAATGAGCAGTTCTTC	CATSRTLISGGNYNEQFF
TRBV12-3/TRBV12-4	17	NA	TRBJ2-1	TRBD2	TGTGCCAGCAGTTTATTTTTCTCGTCAGGACTAGGGTCTGAGCAGTTCTTC	CASSLFFSSGLGSEQFF
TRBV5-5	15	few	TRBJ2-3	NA	TGTGCCAGCAGCTGGGGGGTGGGGTTCACAGATACGCAGTATTTT	CASSWGVGFTDTQYF